This TCR beta chain was sequenced during a study of beta chain features in type 1 diabetes. Germline V gene data show CDR1 as SGHAT and CDR2 as FQNNGV. The germline V and J ends were trimmed by 0 bases and 3 bases, with 9 bases remaining between them. The CDR3 length is 15 residues. The entirety of the isolated RNA underwent reverse transcription, so expressed TCRB transcripts were sequenced. The data were produced by immunoSEQ multiplex PCR, yet TCRdb's version contains in-frame clones alone and is incomplete. Here the sample spans fewer than 200,000 clones, less than 15% being singletons. This TCR derives from a woman between 18 and 29 years old in good health. The sequenced sample consisted of central memory CD4+ T cells from blood. V and J are TRBV11-2 and TRBJ2-1; D gene unclear. CDR3 in DNA: TGTGCCAGCAGCTTAGAATCTCTGCGCTACAATGAGCAGTTCTTC. As protein: CASSLESLRYNEQFF.